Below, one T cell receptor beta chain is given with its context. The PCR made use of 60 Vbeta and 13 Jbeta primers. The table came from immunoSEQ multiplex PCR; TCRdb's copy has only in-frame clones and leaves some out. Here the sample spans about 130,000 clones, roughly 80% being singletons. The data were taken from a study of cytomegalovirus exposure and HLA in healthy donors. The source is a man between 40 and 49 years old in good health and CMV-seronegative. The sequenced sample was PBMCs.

The CDR3 bases are TGTGCCAGCTCACCCCTGACAGCGTCGCCCCAGCATTTT. Translating gives CASSPLTASPQHF. The gene calls are TRBV18 and TRBJ1-5; tentative D call: TRBD1 (5 bases). Trimming pared 3 bases from V and 9 bases from J, leaving 12 bases between. CDR1 is KGHSH, CDR2 LQKENI, per germline. This CDR3 spans 13 amino acids.